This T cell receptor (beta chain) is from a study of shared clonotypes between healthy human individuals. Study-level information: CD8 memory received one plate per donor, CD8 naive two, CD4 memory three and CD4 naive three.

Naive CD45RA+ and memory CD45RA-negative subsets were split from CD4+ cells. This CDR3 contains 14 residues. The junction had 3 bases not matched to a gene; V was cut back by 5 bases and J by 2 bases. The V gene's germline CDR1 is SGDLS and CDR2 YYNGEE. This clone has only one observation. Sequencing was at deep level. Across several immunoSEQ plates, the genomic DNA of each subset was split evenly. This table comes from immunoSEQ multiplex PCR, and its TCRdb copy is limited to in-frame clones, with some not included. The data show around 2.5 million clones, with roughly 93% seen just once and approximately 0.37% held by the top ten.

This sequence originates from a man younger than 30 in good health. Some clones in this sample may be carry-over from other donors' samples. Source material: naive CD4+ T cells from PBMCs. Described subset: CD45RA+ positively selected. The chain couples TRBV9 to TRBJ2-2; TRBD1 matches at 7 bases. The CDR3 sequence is CASRRDSNTGELFF. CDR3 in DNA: TGTGCCAGCAGACGGGACAGCAACACCGGGGAGCTGTTTTTT.